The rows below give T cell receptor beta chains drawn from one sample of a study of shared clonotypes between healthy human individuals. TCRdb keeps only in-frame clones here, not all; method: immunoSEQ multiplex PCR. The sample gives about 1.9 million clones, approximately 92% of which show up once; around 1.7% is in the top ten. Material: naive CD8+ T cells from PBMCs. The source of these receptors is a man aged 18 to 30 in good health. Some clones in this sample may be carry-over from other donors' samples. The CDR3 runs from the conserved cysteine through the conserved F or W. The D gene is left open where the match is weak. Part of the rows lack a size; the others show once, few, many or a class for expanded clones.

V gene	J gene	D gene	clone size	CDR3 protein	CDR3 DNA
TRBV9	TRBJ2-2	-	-	CASSLPKAGSANTGELFF	TGTGCCAGCAGCCTACCTAAGGCAGGCTCAGCGAACACCGGGGAGCTGTTTTTT
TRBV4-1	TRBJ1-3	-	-	CASSPHQGDTIYF	TGCGCCAGCAGCCCCCACCAGGGAGACACCATATATTTT
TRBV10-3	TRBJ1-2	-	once	CAISESGPTLYGYTF	TGTGCCATCAGTGAGTCGGGACCGACACTCTATGGCTACACCTTC
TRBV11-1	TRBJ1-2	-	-	CASSIGPGGPPRGYTF	TGTGCCAGCAGCATAGGGCCCGGGGGCCCTCCGCGGGGCTACACCTTC
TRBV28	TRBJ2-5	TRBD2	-	CASSLLASGSQETQYF	TGTGCCAGCAGTTTGTTGGCTAGCGGGAGCCAAGAGACCCAGTACTTC
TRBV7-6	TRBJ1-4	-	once	CASSLRGEGPRSGEKLFF	TGTGCCAGCAGCTTAAGGGGTGAAGGACCCCGGAGCGGTGAAAAACTGTTTTTT
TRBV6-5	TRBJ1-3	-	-	CASSWTDGNTIYF	TGTGCCAGCAGCTGGACTGATGGAAACACCATATATTTT
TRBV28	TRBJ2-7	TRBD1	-	CASSLPGTGSSYEQYF	TGTGCCAGCAGTCTTCCGGGGACAGGTAGCTCCTACGAGCAGTACTTC
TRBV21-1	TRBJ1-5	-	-	CASKGRWVSDQPQHF	TGTGCCAGCAAGGGTAGATGGGTATCGGATCAGCCCCAGCATTTT
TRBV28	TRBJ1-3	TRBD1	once	CASRPGQGATTGNTIYF	TGTGCCAGCAGACCGGGACAGGGGGCGACGACTGGAAACACCATATATTTT
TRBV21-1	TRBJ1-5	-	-	CASSKNRSGADQPQHF	TGTGCCAGCAGCAAAAATCGATCTGGGGCGGATCAGCCCCAGCATTTT
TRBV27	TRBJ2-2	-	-	CASSPHGRWTGELFF	TGTGCCAGCAGTCCCCACGGGCGTTGGACCGGGGAGCTGTTTTTT
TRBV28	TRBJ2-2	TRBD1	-	CASSLLPGDRGLGGELFF	TGTGCCAGCAGTTTATTACCCGGGGACAGGGGGCTTGGCGGGGAGCTGTTTTTT
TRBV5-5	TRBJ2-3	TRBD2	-	CASSLASGRAGGDTQYF	TGTGCCAGCAGCTTGGCTAGCGGGAGGGCCGGAGGAGATACGCAGTATTTT
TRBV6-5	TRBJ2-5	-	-	CASSYRAGETQYF	TGTGCCAGCAGTTACCGGGCGGGAGAGACCCAGTACTTC
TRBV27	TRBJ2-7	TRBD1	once	CASSPHGTAPAEQYF	TGTGCCAGCAGCCCTCATGGGACAGCCCCCGCCGAGCAGTACTTC
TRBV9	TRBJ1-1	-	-	CASSVGGIGQAFF	TGTGCCAGCAGCGTGGGAGGGATTGGGCAAGCTTTCTTT
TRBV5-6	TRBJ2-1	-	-	CASSLALAAYNEQFF	TGTGCCAGCAGCTTGGCCCTAGCTGCCTACAATGAGCAGTTCTTC
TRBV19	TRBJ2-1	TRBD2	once	CASSLTSGYNEQFF	TGTGCCAGTAGTTTGACTAGCGGATACAATGAGCAGTTCTTC
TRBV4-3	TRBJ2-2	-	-	CASSPKAGALHTGELFF	TGCGCCAGCAGCCCCAAAGCTGGGGCCCTGCACACCGGGGAGCTGTTTTTT
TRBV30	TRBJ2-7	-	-	CAWSPGSSYEQYF	TGTGCCTGGAGTCCAGGGAGCTCCTACGAGCAGTACTTC
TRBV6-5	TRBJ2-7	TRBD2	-	CASRESGRHYEQYF	TGTGCCAGCAGGGAAAGCGGGAGACACTACGAGCAGTACTTC
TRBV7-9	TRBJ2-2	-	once	CASSLGPTVLRTGELFF	TGTGCCAGCAGCTTAGGTCCGACGGTGCTACGCACCGGGGAGCTGTTTTTT
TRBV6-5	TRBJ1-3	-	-	CASRIDSRGNTIYF	TGTGCCAGCAGAATTGACAGCAGGGGTAACACCATATATTTT
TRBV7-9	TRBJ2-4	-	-	CASSFSLPGNIQYF	TGTGCCAGCAGCTTTAGTCTCCCAGGGAACATTCAGTACTTC
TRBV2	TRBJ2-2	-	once	CASSALATNTGELFF	TGTGCCAGCAGTGCCCTAGCGACGAACACCGGGGAGCTGTTTTTT
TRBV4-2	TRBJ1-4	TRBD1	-	CASSQATGATNEKLFF	TGTGCCAGCAGCCAGGCGACAGGGGCAACTAATGAAAAACTGTTTTTT
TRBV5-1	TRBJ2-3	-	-	CASSFRERGTDTQYF	TGCGCCAGCAGCTTTCGGGAGAGGGGCACAGATACGCAGTATTTT
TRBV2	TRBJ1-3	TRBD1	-	CASSSDRGAGNTIYF	TGTGCCAGCAGCTCGGACAGGGGTGCTGGAAACACCATATATTTT
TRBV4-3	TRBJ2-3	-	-	CASSQDGSLASYEDTQYF	TGCGCCAGCAGCCAAGATGGGTCCCTAGCGTCTTACGAAGATACGCAGTATTTT
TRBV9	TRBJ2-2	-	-	CASSPTNGELFF	TGTGCCAGCAGCCCGACAAACGGGGAGCTGTTTTTT
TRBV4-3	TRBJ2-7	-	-	CASSQGVNYEQYF	TGCGCCAGCAGCCAAGGGGTGAACTACGAGCAGTACTTC
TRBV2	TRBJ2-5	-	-	CASSDSGSYVTQYF	TGTGCCAGCAGTGACAGTGGAAGTTATGTGACCCAGTACTTC
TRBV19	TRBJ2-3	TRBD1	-	CASSSTGGTDTQYF	TGTGCCAGTAGCTCAACAGGGGGCACAGATACGCAGTATTTT
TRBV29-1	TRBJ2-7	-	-	CSVDSGRADEQYF	TGCAGCGTCGACAGTGGCAGGGCGGACGAGCAGTACTTC
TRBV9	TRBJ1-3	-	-	CARSLGGNTIYF	TGTGCCAGGAGTTTGGGAGGAAACACCATATATTTT
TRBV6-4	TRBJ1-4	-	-	CASRKKQDANEKLFF	TGTGCCAGCAGGAAAAAACAGGACGCTAATGAAAAACTGTTTTTT
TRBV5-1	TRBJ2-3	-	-	CASSLYAFPATDTQYF	TGCGCCAGCAGCTTGTACGCCTTCCCCGCCACAGATACGCAGTATTTT
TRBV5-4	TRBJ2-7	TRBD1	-	CASSQKTGPAYEQYF	TGTGCCAGCAGCCAAAAGACAGGGCCCGCCTACGAGCAGTACTTC
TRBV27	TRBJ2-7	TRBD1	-	CASSLKPGGFVDEQYF	TGTGCCAGCAGTTTAAAACCAGGGGGCTTCGTCGACGAGCAGTACTTC
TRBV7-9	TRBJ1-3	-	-	CASSLVGQDPGNTIYF	TGTGCCAGCAGCTTAGTGGGGCAGGATCCTGGAAACACCATATATTTT
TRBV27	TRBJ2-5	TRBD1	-	CASSPQDRFETQYF	TGTGCCAGCAGTCCCCAGGACAGGTTTGAGACCCAGTACTTC
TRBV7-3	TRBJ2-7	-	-	CASSITSSPYYEQYF	TGTGCCAGCAGCATTACTAGTTCACCCTACTACGAGCAGTACTTC
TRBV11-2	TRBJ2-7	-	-	CASSLGGGGEQYF	TGTGCCAGCAGCTTAGGTGGTGGGGGGGAGCAGTACTTC
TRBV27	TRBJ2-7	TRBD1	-	CASSVTGASYEQYF	TGTGCCAGCTCCGTTACAGGGGCCTCCTACGAGCAGTACTTC
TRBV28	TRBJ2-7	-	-	CASSTRGGGRVEQYF	TGTGCCAGCAGTACCCGGGGTGGGGGTCGGGTCGAGCAGTACTTC
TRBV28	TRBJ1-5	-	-	CASSQRGGQPQHF	TGTGCCAGCAGTCAGAGAGGAGGTCAGCCCCAGCATTTT
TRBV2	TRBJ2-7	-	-	CASSENQYYEQYF	TGTGCCAGCAGTGAAAACCAATACTACGAGCAGTACTTC